This T cell receptor beta chain was retrieved from a study of blood T cell repertoires in COVID-19. The repertoire was sequenced with immunoSEQ multiplex PCR; TCRdb's copy has only in-frame clones and lacks some. The table shows some 100,000 clones, with around nine tenths occurring only once. CDR3 length: 12 residues. V was trimmed by 0 bases and J by 6 bases, leaving 5 bases between them. Germline loops: CDR1 SGHTA, CDR2 FQGNSA. Sequences were obtained from peripheral blood. The gene calls are TRBV7-2 and TRBJ1-2, with D hard to call. The receptor was derived from a man in his 70s with acute or convalescent COVID-19. CDR3 amino acids: CASSLASDGYTF. Written as DNA, the CDR3 is TGTGCCAGCAGCTTAGCCTCGGATGGCTACACCTTC. Based on the CDR3 plus reference TRBV7-2 and TRBJ1-2, the full variable domain is GAGVSQSPSNKVTEKGKDVELRCDPISGHTALYWYRQSLGQGLEFLIYFQGNSAPDKSGLPSDRFSAERTGGSVSTLTIQRTQQEDSAVYLCASSLASDGYTFGSGTRLTVV.